These 2 T cell receptor beta chains were sequenced from one sample in a study of blood T cell repertoires in COVID-19. Data came from immunoSEQ multiplex PCR; TCRdb stores just in-frame clones and leaves some out. The table shows 160,000 or so clones, with around 80% occurring only once. The sample was PBMCs or T cells enriched from blood (not recorded which). The receptors shown here come from a man aged 35-49 years who had recovered from COVID-19.

The gene calls are TRBV5-4 and TRBJ1-2, with TRBD1 matching over 8 bases. With 5 bases clipped from V and 5 bases from J, the junction kept 8 bases outside the gene matches. Germline V gives CDR1 SGHNT, CDR2 YYREEE (reference sequence). The length of the CDR3 is 14 residues. CDR3 bases: TGTGCCAGCAGGCGCGACAGGGGAGAATATGGCTACACCTTC. Translating it yields CASRRDRGEYGYTF. The full variable domain, rest sourced from reference TRBV5-4 and TRBJ1-2, is ETGVTQSPTHLIKTRGQQVTLRCSSQSGHNTVSWYQQALGQGPQFIFQYYREEENGRGNFPPRFSGLQFPNYSSELNVNALELDDSALYLCASRRDRGEYGYTFGSGTRLTVV.

V is TRBV5-4 and J is TRBJ2-3, with 8 bases fitting TRBD2. The CDR3 spans 17 residues. The germline CDR1 and CDR2 sequences are SGHNT and YYREEE (reference sequence). The V gene end was trimmed by 4 bases and the J gene end by 0 bases; junction bases not matched to a gene: 10. The CDR3 protein is CASSRESGGSSTDTQYF. The CDR3 DNA reads TGTGCCAGCAGCCGGGAGAGCGGGGGTTCCAGCACAGATACGCAGTATTTT.